One sample yielded the 4 T cell receptor beta chains listed below, sequenced in a study of blood T cell repertoires in COVID-19. Using immunoSEQ multiplex PCR, the repertoire was profiled, and TCRdb retains in-frame clones only, with some absent. Counted here are some 73,000 clones, less than 75% occurring once; the ten biggest clones make up roughly a fifth. The specimen sequenced was peripheral blood. These receptor sequences come from a man aged 55 to 70 with acute or convalescent COVID-19.

The rearrangement joins TRBV11-2 to TRBJ1-2, with 9 bases aligning to TRBD1. The V gene end was trimmed by 5 bases and the J gene end by 4 bases; junction bases not matched to a gene: 17. Germline lookup yields CDR1 SGHAT and CDR2 FQNNGV. The CDR3 spans 18 residues. This CDR3 is CASSPRTGAPLSGYGYTF. The CDR3 DNA sequence: TGTGCCAGCAGCCCGCGGACAGGGGCCCCTCTATCGGGCTATGGCTACACCTTC.

This clone was detected many times. This chain uses TRBV25-1 with TRBJ2-2, with D perhaps matching TRBD2 (6 bases). The length of the CDR3 is 17 residues. V was clipped by 3 bases and J by 7 bases, with 21 bases between them. The germline CDR1 and CDR2 sequences are MGHDK and SYGVNS. CDR3 in DNA: TGTGCCAGCAGTGATGGAGGGCTCAGCCTAAAGGGCGGGGAGCTGTTTTTT. Encoded protein: CASSDGGLSLKGGELFF.

The chain joins TRBV19 to TRBJ1-2, with D possibly matching TRBD1 (5 bases). The V end was cut by 7 bases, the J end by 5 bases, with 20 bases between. This CDR3 comprises 15 residues. Germline V gene sequence: CDR1 LNHDA, CDR2 SQIVND (reference sequence). CDR3 sequence reads: CASIPDRDAFYGYTF. In nucleotides, the CDR3 is TGTGCCAGTATTCCTGACAGAGACGCCTTTTATGGCTACACCTTC.

The CDR3: CASSSALASFEQYF. In nucleotides, the CDR3 is TGTGCCAGCAGCTCTGCCCTAGCGAGTTTCGAGCAGTACTTC. This rearrangement joins TRBV6-5 to TRBJ2-7, with D possibly being TRBD2 (6 bases). CDR3 length: 14 residues. Germline loops: CDR1 MNHEY, CDR2 SVGAGI. The V and J ends lost 6 bases and 6 bases respectively, with 18 bases between them.